This T cell receptor beta chain was documented in a study of T cell responses to AZD1222 COVID-19 vaccine. Overall study results and limits: Repertoire sampling was restricted to post-peak T cell response timepoints. Among AZD1222 vaccinees, only 6 or 7 were seropositive at baseline. Donors in the cohort were predominantly white British and more often female, and clonal diversity was possibly underestimated.

About this clone: The antigen is not known.

Germline CDR1 LNHNV, CDR2 YYDKDF (reference sequence). The CDR3 covers 16 residues. V gave up 3 bases and J gave up 4 bases; unmatched junction bases: 10. TCRdb's table, derived via immunoSEQ multiplex PCR, lists solely in-frame clones and lacks some. The sample consists of some 170,000 clones, about 90% of them appearing once. This chain joins TRBV15 and TRBJ2-3; TRBD2 matches 7 bases. The source material was peripheral blood, sampled on day 0 of MenACWY control vaccination. The source is an adult in good health. Here the CDR3 DNA reads TGTGCCACCAGCAGGCGGCGGGAGAGTGTGGCAGATACGCAGTATTTT. Its translation: CATSRRRESVADTQYF.